This TCR beta chain was identified during a study of Ad26.COV2.S vaccination and SARS-CoV-2 variants. Background on the study: Each vaccinee took Ad26.COV2.S intramuscularly, once or twice 56 days apart.

The data were produced by immunoSEQ multiplex PCR, yet TCRdb's version contains in-frame clones alone and is incomplete. The profile shows 510,000 or so clones, 87% of them singletons. Trimming left V 3 bases short and J 3 bases short, with 13 bases between. The CDR3 covers 14 residues. CDR1 is SGDLS, CDR2 YYNGEE, per germline. Treatment here: around 19 received Ad26.COV2.S at low or high dose, single or two shots; roughly 5 received placebo; per-sample allocation not given. Following the first vaccine or placebo injection, samples were taken on day 63. Cohort 1b enrolled adults aged 18-55 years in Boston.

This TCR was recovered from a person aged 18-60 years who received the Ad26.COV2.S COVID-19 vaccine or a placebo. The chain links TRBV9 to TRBJ2-7, with D possibly being TRBD2 (6 bases). This material consisted of peripheral blood, taken in a trial of Ad26.COV2.S vaccine versus placebo. CDR3 residues: CASSGGRGGYEQYF. The CDR3 region has the DNA TGTGCCAGCAGCGGCGGACGGGGAGGCTACGAGCAGTACTTC.